The next 12 T cell receptor beta chains were all read from a single sample in a study of blood T cell repertoires in COVID-19. Repertoires were generated with immunoSEQ multiplex PCR, while TCRdb's copy carries only in-frame clones and drops some. The sample records some 65,000 clones, around 86% being singletons. The specimen sequenced was peripheral blood. The receptors come from an elderly man with acute or convalescent COVID-19.

In DNA, the CDR3 is TGTGCCAGCAGCCAAGATCAGGGAGGGAGTGGGACCCAGTACTTC. Translated, it gives CASSQDQGGSGTQYF. The chain employs TRBV4-2 and TRBJ2-5, with 7 bases aligning to TRBD2. CDR1 LGHNA and CDR2 YNFKEQ come from the germline V gene. The CDR3 contains 15 residues. J was trimmed by 7 bases and V by 0 bases; bases with no gene match: 8.

This chain uses TRBV18 with TRBJ1-1; a weak D match, TRBD1 (6 bases). Germline CDR1 and CDR2: KGHSH and LQKENI. The CDR3 runs 15 residues. Trimming removed 3 bases at V and 5 bases at J, with 16 bases between. The CDR3 coding sequence is TGTGCCAGCTCACCCTCCGCGAACAGGGTAACTGAAGCTTTCTTT. It specifies CASSPSANRVTEAFF.

The gene calls are TRBV5-1 and TRBJ1-2; D gene unclear. Germline CDR1 and CDR2: SGHRS and YFSETQ. There are 15 residues in the CDR3. The germline V and J ends were trimmed by 0 bases and 2 bases, with 11 bases remaining between them. The CDR3 spells CASSLAAGSNYGYTF. The CDR3 DNA follows: TGCGCCAGCAGCTTGGCAGCGGGGTCGAACTATGGCTACACCTTC. Based on the CDR3 plus reference TRBV5-1 and TRBJ1-2, the full variable domain is KAGVTQTPRYLIKTRGQQVTLSCSPISGHRSVSWYQQTPGQGLQFLFEYFSETQRNKGNFPGRFSGRQFSNSRSEMNVSTLELGDSALYLCASSLAAGSNYGYTFGSGTRLTVV.

This chain links TRBV2 with TRBJ2-1; 7 nucleotides match TRBD2. The CDR3 consists of 14 residues. CDR1 is SNHLY, CDR2 FYNNEI, per germline. The ends lost 11 bases at V and 0 bases at J; junction bases unmatched: 7. CDR3 nucleotides: TGTGCCTCCATCCGGGAGGCCTCCTACAATGAGCAGTTCTTC. This translates into CASIREASYNEQFF.

The rearrangement joins TRBV29-1 to TRBJ2-1; D might be TRBD1 (5 bases). Germline CDR1 and CDR2: SQVTM and ANQGSEA. CDR3 size: 15 residues. V was trimmed by 6 bases and J by 4 bases, leaving 19 bases between them. Here the CDR3 DNA reads TGCAGCGTAACAAGGACATCGCCGAATTACAATGAGCAGTTCTTC. As protein: CSVTRTSPNYNEQFF.

This clone has more than one count but fewer than ten. The chain carries TRBV5-1 and TRBJ1-3; 8 bases match TRBD1. Germline V lookup: CDR1 SGHRS, CDR2 YFSETQ. V lost 5 bases, J lost 1 base, and 8 bases stayed unmatched. The CDR3 runs to 16 residues. The CDR3 bases are TGCGCCAGCAGACCCGGACAGGGAAGGTCTGGAAACACCATATATTTT. It translates to CASRPGQGRSGNTIYF.

The chain couples TRBV29-1 to TRBJ2-1, with D perhaps TRBD2 (6 bases). This CDR3 region has 13 residues. Germline V gene data show CDR1 as SQVTM and CDR2 as ANQGSEA. Trimming took 5 bases from V and 9 from J, leaving 17 bases between them. For the CDR3, the DNA is TGCAGCGTTTCCAAGGTACTAGCTAGTGAGCAGTTCTTC. Protein sequence: CSVSKVLASEQFF.

The chain combines TRBV19 with TRBJ1-2; weak D call: TRBD1 (5 bases). Germline CDR1 is LNHDA and CDR2 is SQIVND (reference sequence). The CDR3 consists of 16 residues. V was clipped by 5 bases and J by 6 bases, with 22 bases between them. CDR3 residues: CASSSPPGRVTDGYTF. DNA for the CDR3: TGTGCCAGTAGTTCCCCCCCAGGGAGGGTAACGGATGGCTACACCTTC.

The V gene is TRBV24-1, the J gene TRBJ2-5; 8 nucleotides line up with TRBD1. Germline values: CDR1 KGHDR, CDR2 SFDVKD. The CDR3 is made up of 16 amino acids. Unmatched junction bases numbered 12, after V lost 4 bases and J lost 6 bases. The CDR3 spells CATSDPKPDRGQTQYF. As DNA, the CDR3 is TGTGCCACCAGTGACCCGAAACCAGACAGGGGACAGACCCAGTACTTC.

V and J are TRBV29-1 and TRBJ1-2; TRBD1 matches at 9 bases. Germline assignment: CDR1 SQVTM and CDR2 ANQGSEA. The J segment lost 8 bases and the V segment lost 6 bases, leaving 13 bases of the junction unmatched. The CDR3 is 14 residues long. In DNA, the CDR3 is TGCAGCGTGGACCGTCGGGACAGGGTTAACGGCTACACCTTC. Its translation: CSVDRRDRVNGYTF.

This chain links TRBV24-1 with TRBJ2-7, with 8 bases identical to TRBD2. The germline gives CDR1 KGHDR, CDR2 SFDVKD. Trimming at V came to 4 bases and at J to 2 bases, leaving 18 bases not matched to a gene. The CDR3 totals 19 residues. The CDR3 DNA follows: TGTGCCACCAGTGACAGCTCACCAGTAAGCGGGAGACCCACCTACGAGCAGTACTTC. Its protein product is CATSDSSPVSGRPTYEQYF.

This chain joins TRBV7-9 and TRBJ1-1; no clear D. CDR3 length equals 14 residues. Between the trimmed V and J ends, which lost 1 base and 5 bases, there was a span of 11 bases. Germline V gene sequence: CDR1 SEHNR, CDR2 FQNEAQ (reference sequence). The CDR3 is CASSLGLGGTEAFF. The CDR3 coding sequence is TGTGCCAGCAGCTTAGGGCTTGGAGGAACTGAAGCTTTCTTT.